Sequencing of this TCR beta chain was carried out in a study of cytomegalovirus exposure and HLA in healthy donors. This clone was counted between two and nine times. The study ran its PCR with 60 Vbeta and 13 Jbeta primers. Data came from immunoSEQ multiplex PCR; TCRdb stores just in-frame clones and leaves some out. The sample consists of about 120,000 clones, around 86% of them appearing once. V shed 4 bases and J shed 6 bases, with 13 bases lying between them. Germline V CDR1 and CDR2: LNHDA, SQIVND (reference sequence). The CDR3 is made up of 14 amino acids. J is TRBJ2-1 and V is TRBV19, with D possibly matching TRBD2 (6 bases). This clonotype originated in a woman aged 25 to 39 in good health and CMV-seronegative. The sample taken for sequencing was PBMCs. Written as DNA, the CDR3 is TGTGCCAGTAGTACCTGGGACTTCGGCAATGAGCAGTTCTTC. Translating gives CASSTWDFGNEQFF. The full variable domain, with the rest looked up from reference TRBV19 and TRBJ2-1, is DGGITQSPKYLFRKEGQNVTLSCEQNLNHDAMYWYRQDPGQGLRLIYYSQIVNDFQKGDIAEGYSVSREKKESFPLTVTSAQKNPTAFYLCASSTWDFGNEQFFGPGTRLTVL.